What follows are 19 T cell receptor beta chains derived from one specimen sequenced in a study of T cell responses to AZD1222 COVID-19 vaccine. Here immunoSEQ multiplex PCR was the method, and the copy in TCRdb shows in-frame clones only, minus some. The sample has tens of thousands of clones; roughly 86% are singletons. The sample consisted of peripheral blood, taken on day 0 of AZD1222 vaccination. These receptors were taken from an adult in good health.

The chain links TRBV7-6 to TRBJ2-7, with 16 bases that match TRBD2. CDR1 SGHVS and CDR2 FNYEAQ come from the germline V gene. This CDR3 is 18 amino acids long. V shed 1 base, J shed 5 bases, and the junction held 8 bases outside the gene matches. The CDR3 protein is CASSLETGTSGRAHEQYF. DNA for the CDR3: TGTGCCAGCAGCTTAGAGACCGGGACTAGCGGGAGGGCCCACGAGCAGTACTTC.

The rearrangement uses TRBV9 and TRBJ2-1; TRBD2 is a possible D gene (5 bases). V dropped 0 bases and J dropped 2 bases, with 9 bases sitting between them. This CDR3 has 15 residues. Germline CDR1 and CDR2: SGDLS and YYNGEE. This chain's CDR3 is CASSVGERTYNEQFF. The CDR3 region has the DNA TGTGCCAGCAGCGTAGGGGAGAGGACCTACAATGAGCAGTTCTTC. Combining the CDR3 with reference TRBV9 and TRBJ2-1 gives the whole variable domain DSGVTQTPKHLITATGQRVTLRCSPRSGDLSVYWYQQSLDQGLQFLIQYYNGEERAKGNILERFSAQQFPDLHSELNLSSLELGDSALYFCASSVGERTYNEQFFGPGTRLTVL.

The chain has TRBV7-8 and TRBJ2-5; 13 bases are a match to TRBD2. Per germline, CDR1 SGHVS and CDR2 FQNEAQ. Trimming at V came to 1 base and at J to 2 bases, leaving 7 bases not matched to a gene. This CDR3 is built from 18 residues. The CDR3 DNA reads TGTGCCAGCAGCTTAGGTACTAGCGGGAGGGCCTGGCAAGAGACCCAGTACTTC. It is translated as CASSLGTSGRAWQETQYF.

This clone was found once. The rearrangement links TRBV30 to TRBJ1-5; TRBD1 might be the D (6 bases). The CDR3 is 14 residues long. The V and J ends lost 2 bases and 2 bases respectively, with 10 bases between them. The germline CDR1 and CDR2 sequences are GTSNPN and SVGIG (reference sequence). The CDR3 protein is CAWSFRGGNQPQHF. The CDR3 DNA is TGTGCCTGGAGTTTCAGGGGCGGCAATCAGCCCCAGCATTTT.

The CDR3 DNA sequence: TGTGCCAGCAGTCCCGGGACAGGGGGAGATTTTGGCAAAAACATTCAGTACTTC. Protein product: CASSPGTGGDFGKNIQYF. This rearrangement joins TRBV6-2 or TRBV6-3 to TRBJ2-4; TRBD1 agrees at 11 bases. CDR1 is MNHEY and CDR2 is SVGEGT in the germline V gene. The CDR3 is made up of 18 amino acids. After removal of 5 bases from V and 3 bases from J, the junction contained 12 bases not matched to a gene.

The chain uses TRBV11-2 and TRBJ2-7; 13 bases map to TRBD2. The V gene's germline CDR1 is SGHAT and CDR2 FQNNGV. This CDR3 contains 16 residues. With 0 bases clipped from V and 5 bases from J, the junction kept 4 bases outside the gene matches. CDR3 coding DNA: TGTGCCAGCAGCTTAGATCGGGGACTAGCGGGACACGAGCAGTACTTC. Protein product: CASSLDRGLAGHEQYF.

This clone was picked up one time. The J gene is TRBJ1-4, the V gene TRBV4-1; D is undetermined. The CDR3 is 16 amino acids. Germline V lookup: CDR1 MGHRA, CDR2 YSYEKL. Deletions cut 0 bases from V and 5 bases from J, with 13 bases between. CDR3 residues: CASSQDRAQNNEKLFF. CDR3 nucleotides: TGCGCCAGCAGCCAAGATAGAGCCCAGAACAATGAAAAACTGTTTTTT.

The chain employs TRBV5-5 and TRBJ1-5; D remains ambiguous. In germline, CDR1 is SGHKS, CDR2 YYEKEE (reference sequence). The CDR3 spans 13 residues. V dropped 2 bases and J dropped 7 bases, with 10 bases sitting between them. CDR3 protein: CASSLSVEQPQHF. The CDR3 nucleotides are TGTGCCAGCAGCTTATCGGTCGAACAGCCCCAGCATTTT.

This CDR3 is CAWVHGTGGEQYF. CDR3 in DNA: TGTGCCTGGGTGCACGGGACGGGAGGGGAGCAGTACTTC. The rearrangement joins TRBV30 to TRBJ2-7, with TRBD2 identical over 8 bases. Germline CDR1 is GTSNPN and CDR2 is SVGIG (reference sequence). This CDR3 contains 13 residues. With 5 bases clipped from V and 7 bases from J, the junction kept 10 bases outside the gene matches.

This clone was counted a few times. J is TRBJ2-5 and V is TRBV28; 7 bases are a match to TRBD1. The CDR3 loop spans 19 amino acids. Germline CDR1 and CDR2: MDHEN and SYDVKM. After removal of 4 bases from V and 4 bases from J, the junction contained 21 bases not matched to a gene. CDR3 residues: CASSSRPPTFDRVGETQYF. CDR3 DNA: TGTGCCAGCAGTTCCCGCCCCCCAACGTTTGACAGGGTGGGAGAGACCCAGTACTTC.

The rearrangement joins TRBV30 to TRBJ1-2; D not resolved. CDR3 size: 10 residues. The germline V gene encodes CDR1 GTSNPN and CDR2 SVGIG (reference sequence). Trimming took off 4 bases at V and 7 bases at J, with 7 bases between the two ends. The CDR3 is CAWKRSGYTF. As DNA, the CDR3 is TGTGCCTGGAAAAGGAGTGGCTACACCTTC. The entire variable domain, with the rest obtained from reference TRBV30 and TRBJ1-2, is as follows: SQTIHQWPATLVQPVGSPLSLECTVEGTSNPNLYWYRQAAGRGLQLLFYSVGIGQISSEVPQNLSASRPQDRQFILSSKKLLLSDSGFYLCAWKRSGYTFGSGTRLTVV.

V and J are TRBV2 and TRBJ2-2; D may be TRBD1 or TRBD2 (5 bases each). Germline loops: CDR1 SNHLY, CDR2 FYNNEI. V was cut by 7 bases and J by 6 bases, with 18 bases left in between. The length of the CDR3 is 15 residues. CDR3 sequence reads: CASNEGRVAPGELFF. The CDR3 DNA reads as TGTGCCAGCAATGAGGGCAGGGTGGCCCCCGGGGAGCTGTTTTTT. The whole variable domain, filled in from reference TRBV2 and TRBJ2-2, reads EPEVTQTPSHQVTQMGQEVILRCVPISNHLYFYWYRQILGQKVEFLVSFYNNEISEKSEIFDDQFSVERPDGSNFTLKIRSTKLEDSAMYFCASNEGRVAPGELFFGEGSRLTVL.

The chain joins TRBV27 to TRBJ1-1; D unclear. The CDR3 covers 12 residues. Trimming stripped 3 bases from V and 6 bases from J, with 8 bases between. CDR1 MNHEY and CDR2 SMNVEV come from the germline V gene (reference sequence). The CDR3 sequence: CASSFGRAEAFF. The CDR3 DNA is TGTGCCAGCAGTTTCGGGAGGGCTGAAGCTTTCTTT.

V gene TRBV7-3 combines with J gene TRBJ2-5, with D perhaps matching TRBD1 (6 bases). Germline CDR1 SGHTA, CDR2 FQGTGA. The CDR3 spans 15 residues. With 5 bases removed from V and 1 base from J, the gap between germline ends came to 14 bases. The CDR3 spells CASSLAGDIQETQYF. DNA of the CDR3: TGTGCCAGCAGCCTGGCAGGGGACATCCAAGAGACCCAGTACTTC. Based on the CDR3 plus reference TRBV7-3 and TRBJ2-5, the full variable domain is GAGVSQTPSNKVTEKGKYVELRCDPISGHTALYWYRQSLGQGPEFLIYFQGTGAADDSGLPNDRFFAVRPEGSVSTLKIQRTERGDSAVYLCASSLAGDIQETQYFGPGTRLLVL.

CDR3 sequence: CASIGRIAGDQETQYF. The CDR3 DNA sequence: TGTGCCAGTATCGGAAGAATAGCGGGAGACCAAGAGACCCAGTACTTC. This sequence joins TRBV19 and TRBJ2-5; 9 bases are shared with TRBD2. CDR1 is LNHDA, CDR2 SQIVND, per germline (reference sequence). The J segment lost 0 bases and the V segment lost 7 bases, leaving 9 bases of the junction unmatched. The CDR3 runs 16 residues.

This sequence joins TRBV28 and TRBJ2-5, with TRBD1 matching 9 bases. With 3 bases clipped from V and 2 bases from J, the junction kept 4 bases outside the gene matches. The CDR3 totals 15 residues. Germline assignment: CDR1 MDHEN and CDR2 SYDVKM. The CDR3: CASSLDRGGQETQYF. The CDR3 DNA follows: TGTGCCAGCAGTTTGGACAGGGGCGGGCAAGAGACCCAGTACTTC.

V is TRBV6-4 and J is TRBJ2-1; D is possibly TRBD2 (6 bases). Trimming pared 0 bases from V and 11 bases from J, leaving 11 bases between. CDR1 is MRHNA and CDR2 is SNTAGT in the germline V gene. This CDR3 contains 13 residues. CDR3 in DNA: TGTGCCAGCAGTGACTCCTCTAGCGCCCAGCAGTTCTTC. Amino acids: CASSDSSSAQQFF.

The chain links TRBV6-4 to TRBJ2-1; weak D call: TRBD2 (6 bases). This CDR3 has 15 residues. Germline CDR1 reads MRHNA; CDR2 reads SNTAGT. V was cut by 5 bases and J by 5 bases, with 16 bases left in between. The DNA for the CDR3 is TGTGCCAGCAGTAACGGAGGGTTTCCCAACAATGAGCAGTTCTTC. It yields the protein CASSNGGFPNNEQFF.

The rearrangement uses TRBV19 and TRBJ2-3, with TRBD2 as a possible D gene (5 bases). Germline V gene lookup returns CDR1 LNHDA and CDR2 SQIVND (reference sequence). The CDR3 is 13 residues long. V lost 3 bases to trimming and J lost 2 bases, with 6 bases between them. The CDR3 sequence: CASSIGLTDTQYF. In nucleotides, the CDR3 is TGTGCCAGTAGTATCGGACTCACAGATACGCAGTATTTT.